These T cell receptor beta chains were read from a single sample in a study of blood T cells in healthy people across ages. TCRdb reprocessed the 5' RACE reads with MiXCR, giving one entry per CDR3 protein. Found here are roughly 800,000 distinct CDR3 sequences, 58% of them singletons; the top ten hold around 22%. Sequencing input: blood. The receptors here all came from a young man in good health. Each CDR3 is given with its conserved first and last residue. D genes are given only for firm matches. Clone size is given for some rows only: seen once, a few or many times, or a class if the clone is expanded.

clone_size | j_call | v_call | d_call | cdr3_aa | cdr3_nt
few | TRBJ2-7 | TRBV6-1 | . | CASSSREGIEQYF | TGTGCCAGCAGCTCCAGGGAAGGGATCGAGCAGTACTTC
. | TRBJ2-7 | TRBV28 | . | CASARTEQYF | TGTGCCAGCGCCAGAACCGAGCAGTACTTC
. | TRBJ2-7 | TRBV7-3 | TRBD1 | CASSSPGQGNEQYF | TGTGCCAGCAGCTCCCCGGGACAGGGTAACGAGCAGTACTTC
. | TRBJ2-7 | TRBV5-1 | TRBD2 | CASRWGGGASYEQYF | TGCGCCAGCAGATGGGGCGGGGGGGCCTCCTACGAGCAGTACTTC
. | TRBJ2-3 | TRBV10-3 | TRBD2 | CAISPGTSGYTQYF | TGTGCCATCAGCCCTGGGACTAGCGGGTATACGCAGTATTTT
. | TRBJ1-2 | TRBV20-1 | TRBD1 | CSADRGSHYGYTF | TGCAGTGCGGACAGGGGGAGTCACTATGGCTACACCTTC
. | TRBJ2-7 | TRBV6-5 | TRBD1 | CASGRDRVNEQYF | TGTGCCAGCGGCCGGGACAGGGTCAACGAGCAGTACTTC
. | TRBJ2-7 | TRBV20-1 | . | CSGKRQDSYEQYF | TGCAGTGGCAAGAGGCAGGACTCCTACGAGCAGTACTTC
many | TRBJ2-4 | TRBV5-1 | TRBD1 | CASSGSGGEDLNIQYF | TGCGCCAGCAGCGGGTCAGGGGGCGAAGACTTGAACATTCAGTACTTC
. | TRBJ1-6 | TRBV6-5 | . | CASSLWGPPANNSPLHF | TGTGCCAGCAGTTTATGGGGGCCCCCCGCTAATAATTCACCCCTCCACTTT
. | TRBJ2-3 | TRBV20-1 | . | CSALRITDTQYF | TGCAGTGCTCTCCGGATCACAGATACGCAGTATTTT
. | TRBJ2-7 | TRBV12-3/TRBV12-4 | TRBD2 | CASSLTGGRTYEQYF | TGTGCCAGCAGTTTAACAGGCGGGAGGACCTACGAGCAGTACTTC
. | TRBJ2-7 | TRBV20-1 | . | CSADGGAGYEQYF | TGCAGTGCTGACGGGGGAGCCGGCTACGAGCAGTACTTC
. | TRBJ2-7 | TRBV12-3/TRBV12-4 | . | CASTAGSYSYEQYF | TGTGCCAGCACTGCAGGCTCCTACTCCTACGAGCAGTACTTC
. | TRBJ2-1 | TRBV2 | . | CASSLVAGVIYNEQFF | TGTGCCAGCAGCTTAGTGGCCGGGGTGATTTACAATGAGCAGTTCTTC
. | TRBJ2-1 | TRBV20-1 | . | CSAPPGRPFNEQFF | TGCAGTGCTCCTCCGGGCCGACCATTCAATGAGCAGTTCTTC
few | TRBJ2-4 | TRBV3-1 | TRBD2 | CASSQSQRGANIQYF | TGTGCCAGCAGCCAATCGCAGCGGGGGGCCAACATTCAGTACTTC
. | TRBJ2-5 | TRBV20-1 | TRBD1 | CSATDRGLPETQYF | TGCAGTGCTACAGACAGGGGCCTCCCGGAGACCCAGTACTTC
. | TRBJ1-1 | TRBV2 | . | CASRGEANTEAFF | TGTGCCAGCAGGGGGGAGGCAAACACTGAAGCTTTCTTT
. | TRBJ2-5 | TRBV4-1 | . | CASSQGVTGTETQYF | TGCGCCAGCAGCCAAGGGGTTACAGGGACGGAGACCCAGTACTTC
few | TRBJ2-7 | TRBV10-3 | . | CATEQGGKQYF | TGTGCCACGGAACAGGGAGGAAAGCAGTACTTC
once | TRBJ1-5 | TRBV27 | . | CASSLGGHQPQHF | TGTGCCAGCAGTTTAGGGGGCCATCAGCCCCAGCATTTT
. | TRBJ2-5 | TRBV20-1 | . | CSARVPGKQETQYF | TGCAGTGCTAGGGTCCCCGGGAAACAAGAGACCCAGTACTTC
. | TRBJ1-5 | TRBV7-2 | . | CASSIYRVNQPQHF | TGTGCCAGCAGCATATACAGGGTCAATCAGCCCCAGCATTTT
. | TRBJ2-1 | TRBV11-2 | . | CASSPIWGAYNEQFF | TGTGCCAGCAGCCCCATATGGGGCGCCTACAATGAGCAGTTCTTC
. | TRBJ2-5 | TRBV3-1 | . | CASSPEWHQETQYF | TGTGCCAGCAGCCCTGAATGGCACCAAGAGACCCAGTACTTC
many | TRBJ1-1 | TRBV29-1 | . | CSVGSGVNTEAFF | TGCAGCGTTGGTTCAGGCGTGAACACTGAAGCTTTCTTT
few | TRBJ2-7 | TRBV6-6 | . | CASSHRDLGRGRYEQYF | TGTGCCAGCAGTCACAGGGATTTGGGCAGGGGGAGGTACGAGCAGTACTTC
few | TRBJ2-3 | TRBV11-1 | . | CASSLDHTQYF | TGTGCCAGCAGTCTGGACCATACGCAGTATTTT
. | TRBJ1-2 | TRBV20-1 | TRBD1 | CSAGRDRDHGYTF | TGCAGTGCTGGCCGGGACAGGGACCATGGCTACACCTTC
. | TRBJ2-7 | TRBV5-1 | . | CASSLAATVVTNEQYF | TGCGCCAGCAGCTTGGCCGCTACGGTCGTGACCAATGAGCAGTACTTC
. | TRBJ2-7 | TRBV20-1 | TRBD2 | CSASRGLAGGSSSYEQYF | TGCAGTGCTAGTCGCGGACTAGCGGGAGGGTCGAGCTCCTACGAGCAGTACTTC
. | TRBJ2-5 | TRBV5-1 | . | CASSLGYIPVETQYF | TGCGCCAGCAGCTTGGGATACATACCAGTCGAGACCCAGTACTTC
. | TRBJ2-1 | TRBV7-3 | TRBD2 | CASSLLAGGLTDVNEQFF | TGTGCCAGCAGCTTACTCGCGGGAGGGTTAACAGATGTTAATGAGCAGTTCTTC
. | TRBJ2-1 | TRBV7-6 | TRBD1 | CASSSPGQGARNEQFF | TGTGCCAGCAGCTCCCCGGGACAGGGGGCGCGGAATGAGCAGTTCTTC
many | TRBJ2-5 | TRBV7-2 | . | CASSPIGETQYF | TGTGCCAGCAGCCCAATAGGGGAGACCCAGTACTTC
few | TRBJ2-3 | TRBV7-2 | TRBD1 | CASSFTGTGGVTQYF | TGTGCCAGCAGCTTCACCGGGACAGGGGGCGTTACGCAGTATTTT
few | TRBJ2-1 | TRBV5-6 | TRBD2 | CASSLFASGSQKNADEQFF | TGTGCCAGCAGCTTGTTCGCTAGCGGGAGCCAAAAAAATGCGGATGAGCAGTTCTTC
. | TRBJ2-7 | TRBV7-2 | TRBD2 | CASNFKWGGPYEQYF | TGTGCCAGCAACTTCAAGTGGGGGGGACCCTACGAGCAGTACTTC
. | TRBJ2-7 | TRBV20-1 | . | CSARAGVPEQYF | TGCAGTGCAAGGGCAGGGGTGCCCGAGCAGTACTTC
many | TRBJ2-7 | TRBV7-8 | . | CASSLERHYEQYF | TGTGCCAGCAGCTTAGAGAGACACTACGAGCAGTACTTC
. | TRBJ2-5 | TRBV6-2/TRBV6-3 | . | CASIYGDKQETQYF | TGTGCCAGCATCTATGGAGACAAACAAGAGACCCAGTACTTC